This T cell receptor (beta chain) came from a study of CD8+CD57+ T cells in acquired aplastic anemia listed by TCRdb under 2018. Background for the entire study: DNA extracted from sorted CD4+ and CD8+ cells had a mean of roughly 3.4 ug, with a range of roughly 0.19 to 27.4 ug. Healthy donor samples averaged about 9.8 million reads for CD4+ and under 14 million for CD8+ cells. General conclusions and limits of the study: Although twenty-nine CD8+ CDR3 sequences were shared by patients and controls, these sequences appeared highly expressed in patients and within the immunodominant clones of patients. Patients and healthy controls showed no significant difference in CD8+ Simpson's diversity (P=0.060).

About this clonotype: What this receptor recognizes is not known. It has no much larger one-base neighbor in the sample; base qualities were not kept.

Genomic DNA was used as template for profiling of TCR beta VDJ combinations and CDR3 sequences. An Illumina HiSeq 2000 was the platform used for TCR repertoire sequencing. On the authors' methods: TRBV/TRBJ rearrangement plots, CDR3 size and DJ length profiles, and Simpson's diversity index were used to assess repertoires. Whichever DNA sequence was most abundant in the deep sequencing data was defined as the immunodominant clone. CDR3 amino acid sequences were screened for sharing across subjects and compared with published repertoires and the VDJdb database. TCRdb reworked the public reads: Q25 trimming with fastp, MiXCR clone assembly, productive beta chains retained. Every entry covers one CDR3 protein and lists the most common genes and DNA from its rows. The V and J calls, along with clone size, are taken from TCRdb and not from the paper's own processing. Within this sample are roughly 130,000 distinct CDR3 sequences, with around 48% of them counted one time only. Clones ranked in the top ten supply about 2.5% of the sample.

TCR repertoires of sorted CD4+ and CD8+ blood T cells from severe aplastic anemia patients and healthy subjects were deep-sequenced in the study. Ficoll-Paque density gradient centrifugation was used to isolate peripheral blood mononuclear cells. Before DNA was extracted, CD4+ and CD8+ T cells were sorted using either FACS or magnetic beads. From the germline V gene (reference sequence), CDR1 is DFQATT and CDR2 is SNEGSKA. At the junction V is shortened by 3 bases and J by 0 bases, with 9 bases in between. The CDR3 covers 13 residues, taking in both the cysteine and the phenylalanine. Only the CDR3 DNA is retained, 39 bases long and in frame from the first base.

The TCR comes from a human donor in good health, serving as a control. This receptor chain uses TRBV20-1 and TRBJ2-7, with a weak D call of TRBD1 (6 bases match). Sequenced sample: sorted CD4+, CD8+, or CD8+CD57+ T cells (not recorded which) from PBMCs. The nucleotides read TGCAGTGCTAGTCAGGGGACCTCCTACGAGCAGTACTTC. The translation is CSASQGTSYEQYF.